This T cell receptor beta chain was captured in a study of technical replicates of blood from a few donors. Data came from immunoSEQ multiplex PCR; TCRdb stores just in-frame clones and leaves some out. The top ten hold 0.25% of the sample, which has 76,000 or so clones, about 91% seen once. Trimming pared 2 bases from V and 10 bases from J, leaving 16 bases between. This CDR3 comprises 14 residues. Germline CDR1 and CDR2: SGHTS and YDEGEE. The J gene is TRBJ2-1, the V gene TRBV5-8; tentatively, D is TRBD1 (5 bases). This receptor was obtained from a human donor in good health. Input material: T cells isolated from PBMCs. The DNA for the CDR3 is TGTGCCAGCAGCTTCAGGGTCCCACCAGGGGAGCAGTTCTTC. It specifies CASSFRVPPGEQFF.